Listed below are T cell receptor beta chains from one sample, sequenced in a study of blood T cell repertoires in COVID-19. Sequencing used immunoSEQ multiplex PCR; TCRdb keeps in-frame clones, though not all of them. The top ten hold roughly 3.9% of the sample, which has under 400,000 clones, around nine tenths seen once. What was sequenced was peripheral blood. These receptors originate from an older woman with COVID-19, enrolled during active disease. Each CDR3 is given with its conserved first and last residue. A D gene is named only where the DNA matches it firmly. Not every row has a clone size; where given, it reads once, few, many or a size class.

d_call	v_call	clone_size	j_call	cdr3_aa	cdr3_nt
.	TRBV4-1	.	TRBJ1-1	CASSDMATRGNTEAFF	TGCGCCAGCAGCGATATGGCCACAAGGGGGAACACTGAAGCTTTCTTT
.	TRBV15	once	TRBJ1-2	CATSPGAYGYTF	TGTGCCACCTCCCCCGGTGCCTATGGCTACACCTTC
.	TRBV18	.	TRBJ1-1	CASSPREGQRAFF	TGTGCCAGCTCACCACGTGAGGGCCAACGAGCTTTCTTT
.	TRBV5-1	.	TRBJ2-5	CASSLVGGVQETQYF	TGCGCCAGCAGCTTGGTGGGAGGAGTACAAGAGACCCAGTACTTC
.	TRBV6-6	few	TRBJ1-2	CASSIKPEGYYGYTF	TGTGCCAGCAGTATAAAGCCGGAGGGCTACTATGGCTACACCTTC
.	TRBV28	.	TRBJ1-1	CASSLFRVPPGEAFF	TGTGCCAGCAGTTTATTTCGGGTTCCTCCGGGTGAAGCTTTCTTT
.	TRBV2	.	TRBJ1-5	CASFRQPSSNQPQHF	TGTGCCAGCTTCCGACAGCCCTCTAGCAATCAGCCCCAGCATTTT
.	TRBV5-1	once	TRBJ1-1	CASSPGLRGTEAFF	TGCGCCAGCAGCCCGGGCCTTAGGGGGACTGAAGCTTTCTTT
.	TRBV13	.	TRBJ1-3	CASSLRVTGNTIYF	TGTGCCAGCAGCCTCAGGGTTACTGGAAACACCATATATTTT
.	TRBV5-1	.	TRBJ2-7	CASSLEPAYEQYF	TGCGCCAGCAGCCTCGAGCCAGCGTACGAGCAGTACTTC
.	TRBV5-4	.	TRBJ1-2	CASSQQGSGGGYTF	TGTGCCAGCAGCCAACAGGGTTCCGGAGGAGGCTACACCTTC
.	TRBV19	once	TRBJ1-1	CASSILRPTRNTEAFF	TGTGCCAGTAGTATCCTTCGGCCGACTAGGAACACTGAAGCTTTCTTT